This entry describes one T cell receptor beta chain. This entry is derived from a study of T-cell memory formation after mild COVID-19. V was clipped by 6 bases and J by 4 bases; unmatched bases: 11. Germline V lookup: CDR1 SGHTA, CDR2 FQGNSA. There are 15 residues in the CDR3. In TCRdb, the 5' RACE reads were re-called with MiXCR into one record per CDR3 protein. The table records more than 150,000 distinct CDR3 sequences, around 10% of them present only once. The chain recombines TRBV7-2 with TRBJ1-1; TRBD1 matches at 7 bases. The sample consisted of PBMCs or a T cell subset sorted from them (not recorded which). The receptor's source is a man younger than 35 who had mild COVID-19 (a few samples of this study predate the infection). Cell type and time point are not known. The CDR3: CASRSITGAPTEAFF. The CDR3 bases are TGTGCCAGCAGGTCTATTACAGGGGCTCCCACTGAAGCTTTCTTT.